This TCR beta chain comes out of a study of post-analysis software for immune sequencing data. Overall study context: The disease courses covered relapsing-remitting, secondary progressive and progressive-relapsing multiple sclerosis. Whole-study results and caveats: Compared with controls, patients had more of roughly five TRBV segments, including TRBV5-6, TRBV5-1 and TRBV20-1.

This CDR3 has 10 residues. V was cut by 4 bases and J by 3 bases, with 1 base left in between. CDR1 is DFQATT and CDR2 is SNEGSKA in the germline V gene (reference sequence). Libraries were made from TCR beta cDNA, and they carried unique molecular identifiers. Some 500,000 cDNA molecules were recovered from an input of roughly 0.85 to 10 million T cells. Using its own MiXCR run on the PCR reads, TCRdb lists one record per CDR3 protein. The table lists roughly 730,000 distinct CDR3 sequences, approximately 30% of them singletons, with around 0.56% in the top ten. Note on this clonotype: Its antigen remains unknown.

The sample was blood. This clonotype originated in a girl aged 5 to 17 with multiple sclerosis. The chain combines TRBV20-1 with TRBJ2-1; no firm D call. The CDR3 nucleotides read TGCAGTGCTAACTACAATGAGCAGTTCTTC. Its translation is CSANYNEQFF.